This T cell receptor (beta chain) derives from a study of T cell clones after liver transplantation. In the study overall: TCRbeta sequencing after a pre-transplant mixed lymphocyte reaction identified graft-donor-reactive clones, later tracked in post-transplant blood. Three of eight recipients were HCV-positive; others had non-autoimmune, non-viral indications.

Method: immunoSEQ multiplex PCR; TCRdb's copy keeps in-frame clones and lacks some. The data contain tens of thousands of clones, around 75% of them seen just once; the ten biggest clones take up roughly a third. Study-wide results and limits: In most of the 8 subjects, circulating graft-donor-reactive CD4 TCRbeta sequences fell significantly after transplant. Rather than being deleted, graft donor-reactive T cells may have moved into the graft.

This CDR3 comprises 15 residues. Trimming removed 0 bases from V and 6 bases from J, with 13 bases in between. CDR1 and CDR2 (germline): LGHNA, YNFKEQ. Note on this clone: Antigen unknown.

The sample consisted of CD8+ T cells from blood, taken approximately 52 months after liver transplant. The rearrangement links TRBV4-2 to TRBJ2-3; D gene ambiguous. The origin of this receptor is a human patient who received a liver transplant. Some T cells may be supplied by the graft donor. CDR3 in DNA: TGTGCCAGCAGCCAAGAAGGAGTAGCTGGGGATACGCAGTATTTT. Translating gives CASSQEGVAGDTQYF.